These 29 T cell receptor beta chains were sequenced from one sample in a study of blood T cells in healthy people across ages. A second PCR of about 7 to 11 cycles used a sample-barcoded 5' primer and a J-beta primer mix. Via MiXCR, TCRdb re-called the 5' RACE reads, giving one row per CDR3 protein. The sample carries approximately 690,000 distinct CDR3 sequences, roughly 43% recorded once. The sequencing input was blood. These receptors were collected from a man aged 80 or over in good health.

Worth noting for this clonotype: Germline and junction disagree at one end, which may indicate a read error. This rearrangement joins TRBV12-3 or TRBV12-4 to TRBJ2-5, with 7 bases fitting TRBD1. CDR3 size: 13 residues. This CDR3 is CVSTKTGEETQYF. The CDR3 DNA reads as TGTGTCAGCACCAAAACAGGGGAAGAGACCCAGTACTTC.

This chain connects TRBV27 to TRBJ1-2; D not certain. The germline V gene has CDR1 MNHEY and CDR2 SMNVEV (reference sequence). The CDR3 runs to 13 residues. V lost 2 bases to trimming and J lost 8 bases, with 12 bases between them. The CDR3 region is CASSLGHGQGYTF. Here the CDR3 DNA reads TGTGCCAGCAGTTTAGGCCATGGTCAGGGCTACACCTTC.

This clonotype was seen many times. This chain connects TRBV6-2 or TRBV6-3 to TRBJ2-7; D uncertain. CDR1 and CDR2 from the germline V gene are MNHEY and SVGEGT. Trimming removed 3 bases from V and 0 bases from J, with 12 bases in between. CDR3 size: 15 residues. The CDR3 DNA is TGTGCCAGCAGTTATCTGGACGCCAGCTCCTACGAGCAGTACTTC. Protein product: CASSYLDASSYEQYF.

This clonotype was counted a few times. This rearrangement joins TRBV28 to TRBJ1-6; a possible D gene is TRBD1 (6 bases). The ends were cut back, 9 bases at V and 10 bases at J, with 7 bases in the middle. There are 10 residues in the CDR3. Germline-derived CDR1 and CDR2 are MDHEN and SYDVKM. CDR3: CASGGSPLHF. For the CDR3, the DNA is TGTGCCAGTGGGGGCTCACCCCTCCACTTT.

The CDR3 spells CASSQGVGTNTGELFF. Written as DNA, the CDR3 is TGCGCCAGCAGCCAAGGGGTAGGGACGAACACCGGGGAGCTGTTTTTT. J is TRBJ2-2 and V is TRBV4-3; D gene uncertain. Germline V CDR1 and CDR2: LGHNA, YSLEER. V was clipped by 1 base and J by 0 bases, with 9 bases between them. This CDR3 spans 16 amino acids.

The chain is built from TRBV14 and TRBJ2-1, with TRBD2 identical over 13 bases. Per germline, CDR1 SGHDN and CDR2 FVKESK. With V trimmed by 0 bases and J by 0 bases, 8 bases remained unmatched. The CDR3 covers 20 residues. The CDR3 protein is CASSQDRLGLAGSSYNEQFF. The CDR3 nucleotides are TGTGCCAGCAGCCAAGATCGACTGGGACTAGCGGGGAGCTCCTACAATGAGCAGTTCTTC.

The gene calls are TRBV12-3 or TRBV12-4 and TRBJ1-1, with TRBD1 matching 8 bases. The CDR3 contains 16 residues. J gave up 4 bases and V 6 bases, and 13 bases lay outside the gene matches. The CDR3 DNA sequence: TGTGCCAGCAGGCCGGGACAGGAGGTTCGAGGCACTGAAGCTTTCTTT. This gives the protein CASRPGQEVRGTEAFF.

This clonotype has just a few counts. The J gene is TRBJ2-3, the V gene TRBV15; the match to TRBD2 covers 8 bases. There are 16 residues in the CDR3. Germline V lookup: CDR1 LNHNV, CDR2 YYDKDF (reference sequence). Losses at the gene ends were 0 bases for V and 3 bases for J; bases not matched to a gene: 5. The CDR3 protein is CATSRDYGRVTDTQYF. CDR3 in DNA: TGTGCCACCAGCAGAGATTACGGGAGGGTAACAGATACGCAGTATTTT. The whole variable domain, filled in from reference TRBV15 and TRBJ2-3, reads DAMVIQNPRYQVTQFGKPVTLSCSQTLNHNVMYWYQQKSSQAPKLLFHYYDKDFNNEADTPDNFQSRRPNTSFCFLDIRSPGLGDTAMYLCATSRDYGRVTDTQYFGPGTRLTVL.

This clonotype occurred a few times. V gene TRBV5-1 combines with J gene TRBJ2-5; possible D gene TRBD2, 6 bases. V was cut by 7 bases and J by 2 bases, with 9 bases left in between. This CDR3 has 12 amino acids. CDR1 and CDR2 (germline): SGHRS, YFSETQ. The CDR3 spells CASGRDQETQYF. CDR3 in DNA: TGCGCCAGCGGGCGGGATCAAGAGACCCAGTACTTC. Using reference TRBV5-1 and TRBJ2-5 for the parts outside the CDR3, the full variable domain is KAGVTQTPRYLIKTRGQQVTLSCSPISGHRSVSWYQQTPGQGLQFLFEYFSETQRNKGNFPGRFSGRQFSNSRSEMNVSTLELGDSALYLCASGRDQETQYFGPGTRLLVL.

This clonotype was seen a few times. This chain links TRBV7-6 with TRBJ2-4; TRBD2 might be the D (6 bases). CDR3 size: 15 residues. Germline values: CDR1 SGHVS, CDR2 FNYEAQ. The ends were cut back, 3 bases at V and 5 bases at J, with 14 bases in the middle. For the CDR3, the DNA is TGTGCCAGCAGCTTCGGCGGGACTGGCGAAAACATTCAGTACTTC. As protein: CASSFGGTGENIQYF. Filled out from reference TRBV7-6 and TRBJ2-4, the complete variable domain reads GAGVSQSPRYKVTKRGQDVALRCDPISGHVSLYWYRQALGQGPEFLTYFNYEAQQDKSGLPNDRFSAERPEGSISTLTIQRTEQRDSAMYRCASSFGGTGENIQYFGAGTRLSVL.

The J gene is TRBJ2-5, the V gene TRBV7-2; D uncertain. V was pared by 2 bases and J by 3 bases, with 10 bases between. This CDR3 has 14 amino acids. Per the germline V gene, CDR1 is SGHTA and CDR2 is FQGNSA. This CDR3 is CASSLPRYKETQYF. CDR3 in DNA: TGTGCCAGCAGCTTACCTAGGTATAAAGAGACCCAGTACTTC.

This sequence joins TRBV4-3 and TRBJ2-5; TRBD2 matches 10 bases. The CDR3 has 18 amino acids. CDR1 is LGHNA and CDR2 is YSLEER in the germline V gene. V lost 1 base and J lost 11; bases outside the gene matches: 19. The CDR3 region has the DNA TGCGCCAGCAGCCAAGCGCCTCTTAGCGGGAGGTTCTACAATGAGCAGTACTTC. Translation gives CASSQAPLSGRFYNEQYF.

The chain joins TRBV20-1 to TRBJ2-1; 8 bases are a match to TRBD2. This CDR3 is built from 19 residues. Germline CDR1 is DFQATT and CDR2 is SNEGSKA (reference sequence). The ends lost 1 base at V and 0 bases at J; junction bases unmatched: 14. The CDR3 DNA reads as TGCAGTGCTAGAGTGGGGACGACTAGCGAGACCAGCTCCTACAATGAGCAGTTCTTC. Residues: CSARVGTTSETSSYNEQFF.

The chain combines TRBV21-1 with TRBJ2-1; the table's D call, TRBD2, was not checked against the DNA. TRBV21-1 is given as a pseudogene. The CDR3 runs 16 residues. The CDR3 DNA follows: TGTGCCAGCAGCAAAGCTACTAGCGGGAGGGCTAAGGAGCAGTTCTTC. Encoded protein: CASSKATSGRAKEQFF.

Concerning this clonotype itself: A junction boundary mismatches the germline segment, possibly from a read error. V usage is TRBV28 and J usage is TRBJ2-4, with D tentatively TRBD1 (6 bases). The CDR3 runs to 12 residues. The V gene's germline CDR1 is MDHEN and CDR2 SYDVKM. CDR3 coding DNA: TGTGCCGGCAGTTTCCTACAGGGTGAGCAGTACTTC. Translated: CAGSFLQGEQYF.

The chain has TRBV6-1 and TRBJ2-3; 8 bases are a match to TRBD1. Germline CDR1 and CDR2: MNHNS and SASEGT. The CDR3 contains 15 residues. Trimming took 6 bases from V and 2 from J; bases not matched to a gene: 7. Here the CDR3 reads CASSRQGWDTDTQYF. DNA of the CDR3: TGTGCCAGCAGCCGACAGGGGTGGGACACAGATACGCAGTATTTT.

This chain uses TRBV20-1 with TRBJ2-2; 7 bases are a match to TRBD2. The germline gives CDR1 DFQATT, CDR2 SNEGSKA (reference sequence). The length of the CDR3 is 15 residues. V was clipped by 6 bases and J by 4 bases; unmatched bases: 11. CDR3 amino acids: CSAGSGGSITGELFF. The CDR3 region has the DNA TGCAGTGCGGGTTCGGGCGGGAGTATCACCGGGGAGCTGTTTTTT.

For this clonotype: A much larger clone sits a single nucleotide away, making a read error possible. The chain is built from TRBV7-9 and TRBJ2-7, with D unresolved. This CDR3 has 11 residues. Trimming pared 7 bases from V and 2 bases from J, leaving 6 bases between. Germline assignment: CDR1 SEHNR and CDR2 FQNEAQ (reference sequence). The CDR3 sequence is CASTNTYEQYF. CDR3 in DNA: TGTGCCAGCACCAATACCTACGAGCAGTACTTC.

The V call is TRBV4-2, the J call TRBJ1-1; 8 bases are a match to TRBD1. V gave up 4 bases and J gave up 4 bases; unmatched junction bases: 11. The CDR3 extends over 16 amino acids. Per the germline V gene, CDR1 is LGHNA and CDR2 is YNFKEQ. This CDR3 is CASSPTKGQAATEAFF. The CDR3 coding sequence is TGTGCCAGCAGCCCAACAAAGGGACAGGCGGCCACTGAAGCTTTCTTT.

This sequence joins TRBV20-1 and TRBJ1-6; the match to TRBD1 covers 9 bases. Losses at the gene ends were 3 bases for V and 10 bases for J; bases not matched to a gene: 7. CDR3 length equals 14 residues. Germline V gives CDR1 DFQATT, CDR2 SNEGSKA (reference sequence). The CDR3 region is CSASPGTGQSPLHF. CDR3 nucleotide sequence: TGCAGTGCTAGCCCGGGGACAGGGCAGTCACCCCTCCACTTT.

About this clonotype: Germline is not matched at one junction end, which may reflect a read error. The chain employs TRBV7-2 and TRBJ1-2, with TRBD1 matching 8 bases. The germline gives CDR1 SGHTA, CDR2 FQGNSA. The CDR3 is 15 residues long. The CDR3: CASSPRWTGTYSYTF. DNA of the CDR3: TGTGCCAGCAGCCCGCGTTGGACAGGGACCTATAGCTACACCTTC.

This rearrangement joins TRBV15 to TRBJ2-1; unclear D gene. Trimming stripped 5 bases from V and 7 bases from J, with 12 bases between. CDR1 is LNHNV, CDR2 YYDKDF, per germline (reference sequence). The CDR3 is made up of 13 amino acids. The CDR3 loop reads CATSQSLGNEQFF. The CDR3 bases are TGTGCCACCAGCCAGAGTTTGGGAAATGAGCAGTTCTTC.

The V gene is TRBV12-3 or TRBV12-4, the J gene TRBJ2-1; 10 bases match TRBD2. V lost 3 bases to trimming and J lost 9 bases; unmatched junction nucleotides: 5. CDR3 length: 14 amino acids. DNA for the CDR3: TGTGCCAGCAGTTTTAGCGGGAGGATCAGTGAGCAGTTCTTC. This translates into CASSFSGRISEQFF.

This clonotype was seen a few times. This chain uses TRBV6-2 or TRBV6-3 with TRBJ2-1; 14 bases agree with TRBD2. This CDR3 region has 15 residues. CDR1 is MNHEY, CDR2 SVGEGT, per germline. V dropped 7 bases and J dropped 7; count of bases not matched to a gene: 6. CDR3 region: CASTVTSGGANEQFF. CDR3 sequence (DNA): TGTGCCAGCACCGTGACTAGCGGGGGGGCAAATGAGCAGTTCTTC.

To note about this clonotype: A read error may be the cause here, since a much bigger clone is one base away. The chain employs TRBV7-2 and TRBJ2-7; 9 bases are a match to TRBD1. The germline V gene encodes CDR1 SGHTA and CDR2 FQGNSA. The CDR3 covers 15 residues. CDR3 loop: CACSLAGTGSYEQYF. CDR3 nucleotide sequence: TGTGCCTGCAGCTTAGCCGGGACAGGGTCCTACGAGCAGTACTTC.

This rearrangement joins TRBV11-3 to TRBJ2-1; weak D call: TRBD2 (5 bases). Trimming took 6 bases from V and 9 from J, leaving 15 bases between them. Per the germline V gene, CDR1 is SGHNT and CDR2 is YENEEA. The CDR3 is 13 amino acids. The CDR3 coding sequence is TGTGCCAGCAGTTTTCTCCCCGGAGGTGAGCAGTTCTTC. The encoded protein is CASSFLPGGEQFF.

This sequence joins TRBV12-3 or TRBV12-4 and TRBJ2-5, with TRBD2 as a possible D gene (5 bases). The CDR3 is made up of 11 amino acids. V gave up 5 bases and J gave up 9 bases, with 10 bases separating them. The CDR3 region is CASSPLEAQYF. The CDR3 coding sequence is TGTGCCAGCAGTCCGTTGGAGGCCCAGTACTTC.

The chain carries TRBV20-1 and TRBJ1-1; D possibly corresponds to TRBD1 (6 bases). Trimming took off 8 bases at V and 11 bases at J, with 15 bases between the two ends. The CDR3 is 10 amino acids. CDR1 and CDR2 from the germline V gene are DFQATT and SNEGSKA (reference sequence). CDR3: CSPRGMRAFF. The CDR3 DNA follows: TGCAGTCCCAGGGGAATGAGGGCTTTCTTT.

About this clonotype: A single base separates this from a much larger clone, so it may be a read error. CDR3 nucleotides: TGTGTCACCAGCAGAGATGGGTTTCAGGGGGCTAATGGCTACACCTTC. Its protein is CVTSRDGFQGANGYTF. V usage is TRBV15 and J usage is TRBJ1-2; the match to TRBD1 covers 8 bases. Germline CDR1 LNHNV, CDR2 YYDKDF (reference sequence). The CDR3 length is 16 residues.